In its sample, the clone carrying this TCR beta chain was seen once. What it binds is not known. This sample was taken from a study of long-term antiretroviral therapy in people with HIV. Study findings and constraints: In HIV, the repertoires covered a tighter span of CDR3 lengths than in controls.

Roughly 1-11 million cryopreserved PBMC were held in samples before DNA extraction. Germline loops: CDR1 SQVTM, CDR2 ANQGSEA. Trimming removed 4 bases from V and 0 bases from J, with 6 bases in between. The CDR3 has 12 amino acids. This was the immunoSEQ v3.0 assay at survey level. Sequencing used immunoSEQ multiplex PCR; TCRdb keeps in-frame clones, though not all of them. The sample carries about 21,000 clones, 85% to 90% recorded once. The sequence was obtained from a man aged 55-75 years with HIV. The genes are TRBV29-1 and TRBJ1-1; D is unresolved. Sample: unsorted PBMCs, taken 2.3 years after starting antiretroviral therapy. CDR3 region: CSVGWMNTEAFF. The CDR3 bases are TGCAGCGTTGGATGGATGAACACTGAAGCTTTCTTT. The variable domain in full, with the rest retrieved from reference TRBV29-1 and TRBJ1-1, is SAVISQKPSRDICQRGTSLTIQCQVDSQVTMMFWYRQQPGQSLTLIATANQGSEATYESGFVIDKFPISRPNLTFSTLTVSNMSPEDSSIYLCSVGWMNTEAFFGQGTRLTVV.